This TCR beta chain was profiled in a study of response to subunit inactivated influenza vaccine. Looked up from germline, CDR1 is SGHAT and CDR2 is FQNNGV. Trimming at V came to 3 bases and at J to 6 bases, leaving 16 bases not matched to a gene. This CDR3 has 17 residues. A few counts support this clonotype. TCRdb ran MiXCR on the RT-PCR reads and lists one entry per CDR3 protein. The sample lists some 570,000 distinct CDR3 sequences; 10% to 12% were seen once. The same data also contributed to another study, on T cells expressing NK-cell markers. That work adds: The cDNA for TCR beta came from 5'RACE template switching with UMIs.

The specimen comprised PBMCs from blood, sampled on the day of vaccination. The receptor was derived from a man aged 50 or older who received an inactivated influenza vaccine. The chain employs TRBV11-2 and TRBJ2-7, with TRBD2 matching over 8 bases. The CDR3 sequence is CASSFLIAGRLGIEQYF. CDR3 nucleotides: TGTGCCAGCAGCTTTCTTATAGCGGGGAGACTAGGGATCGAGCAGTACTTC.